This TCR beta chain was profiled in a study of T cells in Graves' hyperthyroidism and ophthalmopathy. From RNA transcripts, TCR beta CDR3 regions were amplified. TCR CDR3 underwent first-round RT-PCR with the HTBI primer set. One entry per CDR3 protein, called by TCRdb with MiXCR from the multiplex PCR reads. The sample records roughly 420,000 distinct CDR3 sequences, 15% to 18% being singletons. The germline V gene encodes CDR1 MNHEY and CDR2 SVGAGI. CDR3 length: 16 amino acids. Unmatched junction bases numbered 11, after V lost 1 base and J lost 8 bases. V usage is TRBV6-5 and J usage is TRBJ2-1, with 7 bases aligning to TRBD2. The sequenced sample consisted of blood. The sequence derives from a woman aged 18-30 years with Graves' hyperthyroidism. The CDR3 bases are TGTGCCAGCAGTTACTGGAAGGCTAGCGGATTCGATGAGCAGTTCTTC. It translates to CASSYWKASGFDEQFF.